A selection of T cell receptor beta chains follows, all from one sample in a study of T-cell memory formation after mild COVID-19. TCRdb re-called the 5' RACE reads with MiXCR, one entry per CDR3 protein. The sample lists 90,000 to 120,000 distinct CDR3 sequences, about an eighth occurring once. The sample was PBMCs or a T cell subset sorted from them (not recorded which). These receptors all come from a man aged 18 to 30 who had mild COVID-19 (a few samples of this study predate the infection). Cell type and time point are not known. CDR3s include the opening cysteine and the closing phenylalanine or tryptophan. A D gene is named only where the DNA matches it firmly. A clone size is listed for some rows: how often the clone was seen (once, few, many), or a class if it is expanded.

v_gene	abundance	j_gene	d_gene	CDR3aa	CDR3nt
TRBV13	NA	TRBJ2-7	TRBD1	CASSSPGTERYEQYF	TGTGCCAGCAGCTCCCCCGGGACAGAAAGATACGAGCAGTACTTC
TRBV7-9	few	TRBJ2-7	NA	CASSFGTISYEQYF	TGTGCCAGCAGCTTCGGGACCATATCCTACGAGCAGTACTTC
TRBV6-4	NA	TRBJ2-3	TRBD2	CASSDLGGSRDTQYF	TGTGCCAGCAGTGACTTGGGGGGGAGCCGGGATACGCAGTATTTT
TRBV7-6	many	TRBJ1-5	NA	CASSLTAYQPQHF	TGTGCCAGCAGCTTAACAGCCTATCAGCCCCAGCATTTT
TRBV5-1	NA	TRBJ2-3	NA	CASSPARPDTQYF	TGCGCCAGCAGTCCTGCTCGGCCAGATACGCAGTATTTT
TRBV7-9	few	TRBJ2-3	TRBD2	CASSYLAGGNLITDTQYF	TGTGCCAGCAGTTATTTAGCGGGGGGCAATCTAATTACAGATACGCAGTATTTT
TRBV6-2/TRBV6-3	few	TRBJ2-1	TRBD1	CASSTGAPEQFF	TGTGCCAGCAGTACAGGGGCGCCTGAGCAGTTCTTC
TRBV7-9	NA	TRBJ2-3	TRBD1	CASSFPLRDRVTDTQYF	TGTGCCAGCAGCTTCCCACTCCGGGACAGGGTAACAGATACGCAGTATTTT
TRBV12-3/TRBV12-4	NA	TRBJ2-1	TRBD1	CASSTGTGGVNEQFF	TGTGCCAGCAGCACCGGGACAGGAGGAGTCAATGAGCAGTTCTTC
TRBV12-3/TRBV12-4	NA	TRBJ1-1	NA	CASSFGGATEAFF	TGTGCCAGCAGTTTTGGAGGGGCCACTGAAGCTTTCTTT
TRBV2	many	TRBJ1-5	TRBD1	CASRIGQGHQPQHF	TGTGCCAGCAGGATTGGACAGGGGCATCAGCCCCAGCATTTT
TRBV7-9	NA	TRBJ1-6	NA	CASSFEGIGAPLHF	TGTGCCAGCAGCTTTGAGGGGATAGGGGCACCCCTCCACTTT
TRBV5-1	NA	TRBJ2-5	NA	CASSLSTGETQYF	TGCGCCAGCAGCTTGAGTACGGGGGAGACCCAGTACTTC
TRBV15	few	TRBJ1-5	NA	CATSREGRGQPQHF	TGTGCCACCAGCAGGGAAGGGCGGGGGCAGCCCCAGCATTTT
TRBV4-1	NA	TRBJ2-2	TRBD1	CASSQVGGDTGELFF	TGCGCCAGCAGCCAAGTAGGGGGCGACACCGGGGAGCTGTTTTTT
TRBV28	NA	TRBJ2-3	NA	CASSQGALDTQYF	TGTGCCAGCAGCCAGGGAGCACTGGATACGCAGTATTTT
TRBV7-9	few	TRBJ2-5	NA	CASSVQGVVRQETQYF	TGTGCCAGCAGCGTACAGGGTGTAGTTAGGCAAGAGACCCAGTACTTC
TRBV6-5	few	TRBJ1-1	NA	CASSYSRASWAFF	TGTGCCAGCAGTTACTCTCGGGCATCTTGGGCTTTCTTT
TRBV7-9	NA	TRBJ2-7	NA	CASSSLRDGGSYEQYF	TGTGCCAGCAGCTCTCTCCGGGACGGGGGAAGCTACGAGCAGTACTTC
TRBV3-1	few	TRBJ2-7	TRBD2	CASRGTSFYEQYF	TGTGCCAGCAGAGGGACTAGTTTCTACGAGCAGTACTTC
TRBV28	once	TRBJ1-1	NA	CASSLLRGRNTEAFF	TGTGCCAGCAGTTTATTAAGGGGCAGGAACACTGAAGCTTTCTTT
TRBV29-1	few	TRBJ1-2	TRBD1	CSVKTPARGDGYTF	TGCAGCGTTAAAACCCCGGCCAGGGGGGATGGCTACACCTTC
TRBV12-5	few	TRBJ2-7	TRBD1	CASGLVVAGGEYEQYF	TGTGCTAGTGGTTTGGTTGTGGCAGGGGGCGAATACGAGCAGTACTTC
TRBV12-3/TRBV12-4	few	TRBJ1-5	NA	CASSQKGQPQHF	TGTGCCAGCAGTCAAAAGGGTCAGCCCCAGCATTTT
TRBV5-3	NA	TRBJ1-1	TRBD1	CARSQRQGAEAFF	TGTGCCAGAAGTCAACGACAGGGGGCTGAAGCTTTCTTT
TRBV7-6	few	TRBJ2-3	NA	CASSRTAEGTDTQYF	TGTGCCAGCAGCAGGACAGCAGAAGGCACAGATACGCAGTATTTT
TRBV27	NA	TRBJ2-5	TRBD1	CASAGGWGLETQYF	TGTGCCAGCGCAGGGGGCTGGGGGTTGGAGACCCAGTACTTC
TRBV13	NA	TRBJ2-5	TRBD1	CASSSRDRERAQYF	TGTGCCAGCAGCTCCCGGGACAGAGAGAGGGCCCAGTACTTC